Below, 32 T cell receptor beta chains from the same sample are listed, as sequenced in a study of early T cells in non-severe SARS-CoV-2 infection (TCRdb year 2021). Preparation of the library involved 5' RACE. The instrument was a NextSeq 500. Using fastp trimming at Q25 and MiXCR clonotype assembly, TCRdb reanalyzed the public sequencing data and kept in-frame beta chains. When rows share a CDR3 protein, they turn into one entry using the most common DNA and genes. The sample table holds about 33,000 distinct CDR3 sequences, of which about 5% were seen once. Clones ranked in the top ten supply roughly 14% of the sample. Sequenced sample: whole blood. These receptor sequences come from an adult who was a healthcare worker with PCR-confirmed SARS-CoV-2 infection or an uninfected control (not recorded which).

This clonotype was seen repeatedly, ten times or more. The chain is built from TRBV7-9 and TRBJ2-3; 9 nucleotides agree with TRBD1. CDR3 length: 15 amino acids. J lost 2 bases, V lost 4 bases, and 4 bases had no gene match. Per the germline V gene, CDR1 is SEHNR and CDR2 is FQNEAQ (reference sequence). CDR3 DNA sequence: TGTGCCAGCAGCTGGGACAGGGTGAACACAGATACGCAGTATTTT. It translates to CASSWDRVNTDTQYF.

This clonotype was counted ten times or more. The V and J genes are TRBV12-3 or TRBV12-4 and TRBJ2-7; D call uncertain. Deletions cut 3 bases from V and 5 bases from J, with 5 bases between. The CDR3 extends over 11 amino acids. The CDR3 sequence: CASSFKHEQYF. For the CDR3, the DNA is TGTGCCAGCAGTTTTAAGCACGAGCAGTACTTC.

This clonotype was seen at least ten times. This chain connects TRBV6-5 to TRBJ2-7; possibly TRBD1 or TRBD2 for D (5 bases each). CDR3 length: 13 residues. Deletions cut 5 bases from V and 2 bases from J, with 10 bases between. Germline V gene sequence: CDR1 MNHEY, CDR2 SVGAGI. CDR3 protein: CASSPGATYEQYF. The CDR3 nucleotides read TGTGCCAGCAGTCCCGGGGCTACCTACGAGCAGTACTTC.

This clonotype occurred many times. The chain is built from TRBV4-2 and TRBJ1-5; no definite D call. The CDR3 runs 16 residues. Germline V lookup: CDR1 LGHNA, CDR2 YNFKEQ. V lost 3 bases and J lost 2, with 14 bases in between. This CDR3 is CASSQEVGGGNQPQHF. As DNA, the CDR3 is TGTGCCAGCAGCCAGGAAGTCGGCGGTGGCAATCAGCCCCAGCATTTT.

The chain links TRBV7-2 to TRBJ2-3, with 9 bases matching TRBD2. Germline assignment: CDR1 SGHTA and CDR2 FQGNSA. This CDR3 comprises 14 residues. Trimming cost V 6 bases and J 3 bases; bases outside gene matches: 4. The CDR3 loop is CASRSGGRTDTQYF. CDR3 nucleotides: TGTGCCAGCAGAAGCGGGGGGCGTACAGATACGCAGTATTTT.

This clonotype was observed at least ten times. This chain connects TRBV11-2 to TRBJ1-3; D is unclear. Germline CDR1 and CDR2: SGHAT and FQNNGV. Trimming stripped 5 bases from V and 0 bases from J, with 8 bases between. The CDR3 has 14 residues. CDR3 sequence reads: CASSEGHSGNTIYF. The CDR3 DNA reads TGTGCCAGCAGCGAGGGCCACTCTGGAAACACCATATATTTT.

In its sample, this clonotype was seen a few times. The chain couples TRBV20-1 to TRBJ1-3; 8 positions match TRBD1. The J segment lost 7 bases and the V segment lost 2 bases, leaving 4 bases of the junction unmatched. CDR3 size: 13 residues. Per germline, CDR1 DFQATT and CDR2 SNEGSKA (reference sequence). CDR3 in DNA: TGCAGTGCTAGAAGCAGGGGGCGGAACACCATATATTTT. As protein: CSARSRGRNTIYF.

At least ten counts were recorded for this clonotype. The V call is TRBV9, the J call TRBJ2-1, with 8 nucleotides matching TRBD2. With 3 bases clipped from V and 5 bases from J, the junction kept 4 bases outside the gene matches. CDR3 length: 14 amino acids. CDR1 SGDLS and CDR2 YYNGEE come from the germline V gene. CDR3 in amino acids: CASSELADNNEQFF. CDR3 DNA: TGTGCCAGCAGCGAACTAGCGGATAACAATGAGCAGTTCTTC.

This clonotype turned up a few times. In nucleotides, the CDR3 is TGTGCCAGCAGTGGCCACAATGAGCAGTTCTTC. Translation: CASSGHNEQFF. V gene TRBV2 combines with J gene TRBJ2-1; the D is unclear. The length of the CDR3 is 11 residues. V lost 4 bases, J lost 5 bases, and 3 bases lay in between. Germline values: CDR1 SNHLY, CDR2 FYNNEI.

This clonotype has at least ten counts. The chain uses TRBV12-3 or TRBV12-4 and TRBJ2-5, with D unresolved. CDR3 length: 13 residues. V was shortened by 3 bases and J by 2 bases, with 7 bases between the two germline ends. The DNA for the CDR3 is TGTGCCAGCAGTTTCCGCACTCAAGAGACCCAGTACTTC. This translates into CASSFRTQETQYF.

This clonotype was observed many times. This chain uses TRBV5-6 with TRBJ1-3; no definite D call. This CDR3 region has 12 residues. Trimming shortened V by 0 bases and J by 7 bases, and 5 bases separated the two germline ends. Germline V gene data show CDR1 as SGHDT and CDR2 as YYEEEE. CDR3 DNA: TGTGCCAGCAGCTTGGCGTCTAACACCATATATTTT. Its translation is CASSLASNTIYF. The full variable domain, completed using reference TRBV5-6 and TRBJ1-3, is DAGVTQSPTHLIKTRGQQVTLRCSPKSGHDTVSWYQQALGQGPQFIFQYYEEEERQRGNFPDRFSGHQFPNYSSELNVNALLLGDSALYLCASSLASNTIYFGEGSWLTVV.

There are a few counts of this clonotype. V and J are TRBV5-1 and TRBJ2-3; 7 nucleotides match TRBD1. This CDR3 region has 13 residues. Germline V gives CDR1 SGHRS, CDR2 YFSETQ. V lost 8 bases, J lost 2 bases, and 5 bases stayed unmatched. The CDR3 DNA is TGCGCCAGGGTGGGACAGCTCACAGATACGCAGTATTTT. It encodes CARVGQLTDTQYF.

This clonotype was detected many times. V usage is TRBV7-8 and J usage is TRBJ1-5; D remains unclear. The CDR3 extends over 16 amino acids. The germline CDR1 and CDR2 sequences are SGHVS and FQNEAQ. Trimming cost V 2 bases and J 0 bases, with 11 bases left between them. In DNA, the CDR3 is TGTGCCAGCAGCTTATCAGCTTCCGATAGCAATCAGCCCCAGCATTTT. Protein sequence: CASSLSASDSNQPQHF.

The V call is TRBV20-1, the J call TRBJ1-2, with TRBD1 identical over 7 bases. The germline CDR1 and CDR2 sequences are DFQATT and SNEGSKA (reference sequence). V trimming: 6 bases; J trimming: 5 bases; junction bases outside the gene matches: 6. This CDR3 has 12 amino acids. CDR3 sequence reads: CSATDRVYGYTF. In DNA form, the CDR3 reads TGCAGTGCAACAGACAGGGTTTATGGCTACACCTTC.

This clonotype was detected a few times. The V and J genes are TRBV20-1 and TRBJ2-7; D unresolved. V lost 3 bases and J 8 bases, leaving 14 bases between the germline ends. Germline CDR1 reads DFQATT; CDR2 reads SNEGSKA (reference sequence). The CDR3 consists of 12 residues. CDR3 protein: CSASNAYMKQYF. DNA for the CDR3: TGCAGTGCTAGCAACGCCTACATGAAGCAGTACTTC.

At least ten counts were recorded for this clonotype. CDR3 nucleotide sequence: TGTGCCAGCAGAGGTGGTCCCTACGAGCAGTACTTC. Protein product: CASRGGPYEQYF. The chain links TRBV2 to TRBJ2-7; D gene ambiguous. The CDR3 runs 12 residues. Germline CDR1 reads SNHLY; CDR2 reads FYNNEI. V was shortened by 6 bases and J by 2 bases, with 8 bases between the two germline ends. Combining the CDR3 with reference TRBV2 and TRBJ2-7 gives the whole variable domain EPEVTQTPSHQVTQMGQEVILRCVPISNHLYFYWYRQILGQKVEFLVSFYNNEISEKSEIFDDQFSVERPDGSNFTLKIRSTKLEDSAMYFCASRGGPYEQYFGPGTRLTVT.

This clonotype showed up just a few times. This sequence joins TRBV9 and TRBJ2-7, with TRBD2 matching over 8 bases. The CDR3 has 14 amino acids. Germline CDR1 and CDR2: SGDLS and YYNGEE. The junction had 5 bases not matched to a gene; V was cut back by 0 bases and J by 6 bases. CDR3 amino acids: CASSVAGTSGEQYF. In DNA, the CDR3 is TGTGCCAGCAGCGTAGCAGGGACTAGTGGCGAGCAGTACTTC.

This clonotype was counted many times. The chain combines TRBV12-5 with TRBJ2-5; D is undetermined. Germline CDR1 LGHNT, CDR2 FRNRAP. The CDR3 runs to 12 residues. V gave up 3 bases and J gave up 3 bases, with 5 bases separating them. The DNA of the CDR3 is TGTGCTAGTGGTTTAGCAGAAGAGACCCAGTACTTC. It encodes CASGLAEETQYF.

The CDR3 coding sequence is TGCGCCAGCAGCCAGGACACGTCAACTAATGAAAAACTGTTTTTT. Amino acids: CASSQDTSTNEKLFF. The rearrangement links TRBV5-1 to TRBJ1-4; possibly TRBD1 for D (5 bases). Trimming left V 4 bases short and J 0 bases short, with 10 bases between. Germline V lookup: CDR1 SGHRS, CDR2 YFSETQ. The CDR3 covers 15 residues.

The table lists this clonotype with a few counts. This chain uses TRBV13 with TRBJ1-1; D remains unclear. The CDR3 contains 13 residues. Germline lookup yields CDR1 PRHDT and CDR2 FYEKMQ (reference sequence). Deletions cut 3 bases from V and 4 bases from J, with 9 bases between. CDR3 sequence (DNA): TGTGCCAGCAGCTTCGCAAAGAGCACTGAAGCTTTCTTT. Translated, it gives CASSFAKSTEAFF.

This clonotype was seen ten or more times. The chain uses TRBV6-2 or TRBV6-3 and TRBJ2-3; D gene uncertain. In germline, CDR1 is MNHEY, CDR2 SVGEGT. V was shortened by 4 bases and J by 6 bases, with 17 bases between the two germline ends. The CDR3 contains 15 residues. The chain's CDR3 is CASSFSSAFADTQYF. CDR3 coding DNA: TGTGCCAGCAGTTTCAGCAGCGCGTTTGCCGATACGCAGTATTTT.

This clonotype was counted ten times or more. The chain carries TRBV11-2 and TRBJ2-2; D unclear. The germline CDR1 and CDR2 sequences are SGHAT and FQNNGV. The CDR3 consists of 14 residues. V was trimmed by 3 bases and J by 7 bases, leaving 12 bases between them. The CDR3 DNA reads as TGTGCCAGCAGCTTTTTGCGTAGTAGCGGGGAGCTGTTTTTT. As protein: CASSFLRSSGELFF. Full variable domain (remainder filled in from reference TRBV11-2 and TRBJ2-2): EAGVAQSPRYKIIEKRQSVAFWCNPISGHATLYWYQQILGQGPKLLIQFQNNGVVDDSQLPKDRFSAERLKGVDSTLKIQPAKLEDSAVYLCASSFLRSSGELFFGEGSRLTVL.

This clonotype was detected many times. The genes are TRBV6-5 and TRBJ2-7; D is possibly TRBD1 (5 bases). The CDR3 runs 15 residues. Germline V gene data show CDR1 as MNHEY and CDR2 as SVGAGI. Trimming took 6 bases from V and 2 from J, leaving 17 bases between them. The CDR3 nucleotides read TGTGCCAGCAGGCAGACACGCCAGGGAACCTACGAGCAGTACTTC. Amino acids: CASRQTRQGTYEQYF.

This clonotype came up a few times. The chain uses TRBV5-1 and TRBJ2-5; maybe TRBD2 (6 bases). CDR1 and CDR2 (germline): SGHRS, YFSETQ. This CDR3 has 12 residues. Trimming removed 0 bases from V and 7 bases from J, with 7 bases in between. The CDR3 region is CASSLEGGTQYF. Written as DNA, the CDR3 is TGCGCCAGCAGCTTGGAGGGAGGGACCCAGTACTTC.

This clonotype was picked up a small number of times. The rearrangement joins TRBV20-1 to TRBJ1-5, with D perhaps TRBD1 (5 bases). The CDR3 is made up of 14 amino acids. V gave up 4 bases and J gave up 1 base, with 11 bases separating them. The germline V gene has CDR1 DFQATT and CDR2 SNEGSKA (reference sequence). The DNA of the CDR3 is TGCAGTGCTACAGACGGGGGAAGCAATCAGCCCCAGCATTTT. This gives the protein CSATDGGSNQPQHF.

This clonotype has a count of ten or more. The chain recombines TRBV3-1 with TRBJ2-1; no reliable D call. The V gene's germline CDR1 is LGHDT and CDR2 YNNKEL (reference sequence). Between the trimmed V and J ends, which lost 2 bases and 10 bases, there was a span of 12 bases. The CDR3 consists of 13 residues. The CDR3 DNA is TGTGCCAGCAGCCAAATGGGGTTTCACGAGCAGTTCTTC. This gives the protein CASSQMGFHEQFF.

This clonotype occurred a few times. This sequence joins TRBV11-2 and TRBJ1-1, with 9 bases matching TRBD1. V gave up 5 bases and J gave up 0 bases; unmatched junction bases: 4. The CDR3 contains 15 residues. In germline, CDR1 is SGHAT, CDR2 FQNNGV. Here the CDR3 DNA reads TGTGCCAGCAGCCTAACAGGGGGCCTGAACACTGAAGCTTTCTTT. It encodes CASSLTGGLNTEAFF. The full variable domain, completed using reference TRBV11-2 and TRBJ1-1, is EAGVAQSPRYKIIEKRQSVAFWCNPISGHATLYWYQQILGQGPKLLIQFQNNGVVDDSQLPKDRFSAERLKGVDSTLKIQPAKLEDSAVYLCASSLTGGLNTEAFFGQGTRLTVV.

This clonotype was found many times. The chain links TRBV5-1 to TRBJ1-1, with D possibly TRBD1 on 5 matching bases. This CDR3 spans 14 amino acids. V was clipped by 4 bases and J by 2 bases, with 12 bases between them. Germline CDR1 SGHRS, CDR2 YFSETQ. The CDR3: CASSPRGVNTEAFF. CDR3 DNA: TGCGCCAGCAGCCCCCGAGGGGTAAACACTGAAGCTTTCTTT.

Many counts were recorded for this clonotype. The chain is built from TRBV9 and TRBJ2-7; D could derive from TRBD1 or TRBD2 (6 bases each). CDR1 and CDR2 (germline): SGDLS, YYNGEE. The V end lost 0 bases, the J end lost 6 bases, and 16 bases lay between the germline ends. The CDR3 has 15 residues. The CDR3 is CASSVGGGLEGEQYF. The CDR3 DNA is TGTGCCAGCAGCGTAGGAGGGGGACTCGAGGGCGAGCAGTACTTC.

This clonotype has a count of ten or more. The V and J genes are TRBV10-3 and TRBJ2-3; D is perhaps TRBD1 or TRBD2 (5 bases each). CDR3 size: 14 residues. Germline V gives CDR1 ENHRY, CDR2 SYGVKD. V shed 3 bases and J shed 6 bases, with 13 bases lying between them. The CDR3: CAISDRGRTDTQYF. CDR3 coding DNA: TGTGCCATCAGTGATAGGGGACGTACGGATACGCAGTATTTT.

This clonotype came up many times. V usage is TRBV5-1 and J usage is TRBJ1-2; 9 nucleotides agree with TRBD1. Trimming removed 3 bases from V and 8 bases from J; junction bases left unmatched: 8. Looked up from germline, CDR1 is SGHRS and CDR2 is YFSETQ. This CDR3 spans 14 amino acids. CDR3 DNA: TGCGCCAGCAGCTATACGACAGGGGGAAAGGGCTACACCTTC. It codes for CASSYTTGGKGYTF.

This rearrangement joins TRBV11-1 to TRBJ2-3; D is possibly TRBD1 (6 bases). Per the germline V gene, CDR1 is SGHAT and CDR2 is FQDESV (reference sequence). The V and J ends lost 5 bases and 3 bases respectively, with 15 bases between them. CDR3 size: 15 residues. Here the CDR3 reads CASSLGQRRTDTQYF. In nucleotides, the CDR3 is TGTGCCAGCAGCCTTGGACAGCGTAGGACAGATACGCAGTATTTT. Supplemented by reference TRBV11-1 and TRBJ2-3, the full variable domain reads EAEVAQSPRYKITEKSQAVAFWCDPISGHATLYWYRQILGQGPELLVQFQDESVVDDSQLPKDRFSAERLKGVDSTLKIQPAELGDSAMYLCASSLGQRRTDTQYFGPGTRLTVL.